Below are 11 T cell receptor beta chains sequenced from a single sample in a study of PD-1 blockade in classical Hodgkin lymphoma. Measured with immunoSEQ multiplex PCR; TCRdb has only the in-frame clones, and not every one. The table records under 35,000 clones, roughly nine tenths of them present only once. The time point here: newly diagnosed, previously untreated cHL patient sample. Purified CD4+ T cells were obtained from thawed PBMCs through magnetic negative selection. The sequencing input was CD4+ T cells from blood. These receptors came from a human donor with classical Hodgkin lymphoma.

In this sample, this clone turned up once. The V call is TRBV11-3, the J call TRBJ2-7, with D perhaps assigned TRBD1 or TRBD2 (5 bases each). The CDR3 contains 14 residues. Germline CDR1 and CDR2: SGHNT and YENEEA. V was cut by 5 bases and J by 0 bases, with 11 bases left in between. The CDR3 bases are TGTGCCAGCAGCCAGGGACCACACTCCTACGAGCAGTACTTC. Amino acids: CASSQGPHSYEQYF. Variable domain in full (rest from reference TRBV11-3 and TRBJ2-7): EAGVVQSPRYKIIEKKQPVAFWCNPISGHNTLYWYLQNLGQGPELLIRYENEEAVDDSQLPKDRFSAERLKGVDSTLKIQPAELGDSAVYLCASSQGPHSYEQYFGPGTRLTVT.

The V call is TRBV29-1, the J call TRBJ2-5, with TRBD1 as a possible D gene (6 bases). The length of the CDR3 is 12 residues. V gave up 4 bases and J gave up 9 bases, with 15 bases separating them. Per the germline V gene, CDR1 is SQVTM and CDR2 is ANQGSEA. Written as DNA, the CDR3 is TGCAGCGTTGGGACAGACAGGAGATCCCAGTACTTC. Protein sequence: CSVGTDRRSQYF.

This chain links TRBV4-2 with TRBJ1-3, with D uncertain. The CDR3 runs to 16 residues. Germline CDR1 is LGHNA and CDR2 is YNFKEQ. V dropped 0 bases and J dropped 2 bases, with 11 bases sitting between them. This CDR3 reads CASSQDSGNPGNTIYF. CDR3 coding DNA: TGTGCCAGCAGCCAAGATTCCGGGAATCCTGGAAACACCATATATTTT.

The V call is TRBV9, the J call TRBJ2-1; TRBD2 matches at 11 bases. Germline V gene data show CDR1 as SGDLS and CDR2 as YYNGEE. This CDR3 is 16 amino acids long. With V trimmed by 0 bases and J by 6 bases, 5 bases remained unmatched. The CDR3 sequence: CASSVGGTSGSNEQFF. The CDR3 DNA reads TGTGCCAGCAGCGTAGGGGGGACTAGCGGAAGCAATGAGCAGTTCTTC.

The rearrangement joins TRBV7-2 to TRBJ2-1, with no clear D. Germline assignment: CDR1 SGHTA and CDR2 FQGNSA. Trimming stripped 1 base from V and 0 bases from J, with 10 bases between. The CDR3 is 16 residues long. The CDR3 coding sequence is TGTGCCAGCAGCTTAGGACCTACGTCCTCCTACAATGAGCAGTTCTTC. Translation gives CASSLGPTSSYNEQFF.

The V gene is TRBV7-2, the J gene TRBJ2-3; 10 bases agree with TRBD2. Germline loops: CDR1 SGHTA, CDR2 FQGNSA. V gave up 5 bases and J gave up 4 bases; unmatched junction bases: 3. CDR3 length: 14 amino acids. The CDR3: CASSLLAGADTQYF. CDR3 coding DNA: TGTGCCAGCAGCCTTCTAGCGGGAGCAGATACGCAGTATTTT.

The CDR3 DNA follows: TGTGCTAGTGGTTTGTCTAGTACGGAGACCCAGTACTTC. It codes for CASGLSSTETQYF. This chain uses TRBV12-5 with TRBJ2-5; D ambiguous. V was trimmed by 2 bases and J by 5 bases, leaving 9 bases between them. Germline V gene sequence: CDR1 LGHNT, CDR2 FRNRAP. This CDR3 has 13 residues.

The gene calls are TRBV5-3 and TRBJ2-1, with 8 bases aligning to TRBD2. TRBV5-3 is labeled an ORF, and its function is uncertain. The CDR3 runs to 15 residues. J gave up 8 bases and V 3 bases, and 10 bases lay outside the gene matches. CDR3 region: CARSSPKRERDEQFF. CDR3 bases: TGTGCCAGAAGCTCGCCTAAGCGGGAGAGGGATGAGCAGTTCTTC.

The CDR3 sequence is CASSSPTSGARDTQYF. CDR3 nucleotide sequence: TGTGCCAGCAGCTCACCGACTAGCGGGGCCCGGGATACGCAGTATTTT. The rearrangement uses TRBV11-2 and TRBJ2-3, with 11 bases identical to TRBD2. J gave up 6 bases and V 4 bases, and 9 bases lay outside the gene matches. The CDR3 sequence is 16 residues long. The germline V gene has CDR1 SGHAT and CDR2 FQNNGV.

The V call is TRBV4-3, the J call TRBJ2-7; 8 bases are a match to TRBD1. In germline, CDR1 is LGHNA, CDR2 YSLEER. Unmatched junction bases numbered 6, after V lost 0 bases and J lost 2 bases. This CDR3 is built from 16 residues. The CDR3 DNA reads as TGCGCCAGCAGCCAAGAATATGGACAGGGAACCTACGAGCAGTACTTC. This sequence encodes CASSQEYGQGTYEQYF.

The chain has TRBV7-7 and TRBJ2-5; maybe TRBD2 (6 bases). From germline, CDR1 is SSHAT and CDR2 FNYEAQ (reference sequence). Trimming cost V 1 base and J 2 bases, with 8 bases left between them. CDR3 length: 14 amino acids. The CDR3 loop is CASSLGDWQETQYF. CDR3 bases: TGTGCCAGCAGCTTAGGGGACTGGCAAGAGACCCAGTACTTC.